The rows below give T cell receptor beta chains drawn from one sample of a study of T cell clones after liver transplantation. The method was immunoSEQ multiplex PCR; TCRdb's version includes in-frame clones alone and lacks a portion of them. The data contain about 7,400 clones, under 90% of them singletons. The material was CD8+ T cells from blood, obtained before liver transplant. The receptor source for this set is a human donor who received a liver transplant. The conserved cysteine and the conserved F or W are not part of the CDR3 here.

v_call	j_call	cdr3_aa
TRBV6-4	TRBJ2-3	ASSGTNTDTQY
TRBV6-5	TRBJ1-2	ASSRGDVLYGYT
TRBV2	TRBJ1-2	ASSERSDSDGYT
TRBV4-2	TRBJ1-4	ASSHPVITTNEKLF
TRBV29-1	TRBJ2-3	SAPGAGEWADTQY
TRBV28	TRBJ1-5	ASRDTYSNQPQH
TRBV28	TRBJ2-7	ASSSYLGTGYEQY
TRBV7-7	TRBJ2-7	ASSLEHSYEQY
TRBV19	TRBJ2-7	ASSIGGGSYEQY
TRBV13	TRBJ2-2	ASSAGLASNTGELF
TRBV6-1	TRBJ1-6	ASEDGHRADSPLH
TRBV19	TRBJ1-1	ASTPRGTAGTEAF
TRBV7-9	TRBJ2-7	ASSFAPGSPSYEQY
TRBV28	TRBJ2-2	ASRQAGTGDGTGELF
TRBV5-1	TRBJ2-3	ASSFGTSAADTQY
TRBV13	TRBJ1-1	ASSLGAGEGTEAF
TRBV15	TRBJ2-1	ATSRSRAPGYNEQF
TRBV30	TRBJ1-3	AWSRKISGNTIY
TRBV6-1	TRBJ1-1	ASSEGRNTEAF
TRBV29-1	TRBJ2-1	SVGSGEDHEQF
TRBV7-9	TRBJ2-3	ASSPVVSQRGDTQY
TRBV7-9	TRBJ2-7	ASSSRQGTYEQY
TRBV4-1	TRBJ2-1	ASSQETGDTEQF
TRBV6-1	TRBJ1-5	ASSESRGAGRNQPQH
TRBV5-4	TRBJ2-7	ASSGTTGDVYEQY
TRBV9	TRBJ2-1	ASSAAGTLYNEQF
TRBV6-5	TRBJ2-5	ASSYAAGQETQY
TRBV7-2	TRBJ2-2	ASSPNTGELF
TRBV7-2	TRBJ2-3	ASSLSSASTDTQY
TRBV28	TRBJ2-7	ASSLGGAGYEQY
TRBV7-6	TRBJ2-7	ASSLNRNEQY
TRBV10-3	TRBJ2-7	AISEPGTSYEQY
TRBV27	TRBJ2-1	ASSLRDISYNEQF
TRBV25-1	TRBJ2-7	AILAAPYEQY
TRBV6-1	TRBJ1-5	ASSGSRGNQPQH
TRBV29-1	TRBJ2-7	SVEDWGQGSYEQY
TRBV29-1	TRBJ1-2	SVEEDFSLDYGYT
TRBV28	TRBJ1-4	ASSLKGGFNEKLF
TRBV13	TRBJ2-3	ASSASLAGAADTQY
TRBV11-2	TRBJ1-1	ATEEGLNTEAF
TRBV5-1	TRBJ2-5	ASSLGAETQY
TRBV11-2	TRBJ1-2	ASSHGDYGYT
TRBV19	TRBJ2-2	ASSGTREGWFSGELF